This paragraph reports one T cell receptor beta chain. Its antigen is currently unknown. Germline CDR1 is SNHLY and CDR2 is FYNNEI. The CDR3 is 15 residues long. V dropped 6 bases and J dropped 3; count of bases not matched to a gene: 5. The isolated RNA, all of it, was reverse transcribed, so expressed TCRB transcripts were what got sequenced. TCRdb's copy holds only in-frame clones and misses some; the assay was immunoSEQ multiplex PCR. Of over 120,000 clones in the sample, roughly a tenth were seen once. These data come from a study of beta chain features in type 1 diabetes. Study-level findings and limits: A definitive answer on HLA type influencing TCRB rearrangement was not reached here.

Via CD45RO/CCR7/CD25/CD127/CD95/CD27, cells of the CD4+ naive, central memory, regulatory and stem cell-like memory subsets were sorted. The TCR sequence derives from a man aged 18 to 29 in good health. This chain connects TRBV2 to TRBJ2-1; 10 bases match TRBD2. The source material was central memory CD4+ T cells from blood. The CDR3 loop reads CASSASSGGYNEQFF. The CDR3 DNA sequence: TGTGCCAGCAGCGCCTCTAGCGGGGGCTACAATGAGCAGTTCTTC.